This T cell receptor (beta chain) was recovered during a study of cytomegalovirus exposure and HLA in healthy donors. It was with 60 Vbeta and 13 Jbeta primers that the PCR ran. Authors' processing steps: As a later analysis found, there were 60 million to 90 million unique TCR beta chains, of which 8.5 million to 13 million were shared. Sequencing was performed with immunoSEQ multiplex PCR; in TCRdb, only in-frame clones are kept and a portion is missing. For V, J and clone size, that table is used; D and trimming come from the DNA. The sample contains tens of thousands of clones, 67% of which appear only once. This CDR3 has 12 residues. The germline gives CDR1 MNHNY, CDR2 SVGAGI (reference sequence). Trimming removed 8 bases from V and 7 bases from J, with 14 bases in between. In the case of this clone: Its matching antigen is unknown.

Broader study findings: Some TCR beta chains (roughly 160 of them) were listed as cytomegalovirus-associated. It is likely that the observed cluster of highly shared sequence variants was a sequencing artifact. Earlier results showed most TCR beta V segments being productive about 87% or about 30% of the time.

Input material: PBMCs. The source of this sequence is a woman aged 45-60 years in good health and CMV-seropositive. The V and J genes are TRBV6-6 and TRBJ1-2, with a weak D call TRBD1 (5 bases). CDR3 in amino acids: CASLWGDGGYTF. DNA for the CDR3: TGTGCCAGCCTATGGGGCGACGGTGGCTACACCTTC.